A single sample gave rise to the 32 T cell receptor beta chains below, sequenced in a study of T-cell memory formation after mild COVID-19. In TCRdb, the 5' RACE reads were re-called with MiXCR into one record per CDR3 protein. The sample yields hundreds of thousands of distinct CDR3 sequences, 20% to 25% seen once. The source material was PBMCs or a T cell subset sorted from them (not recorded which). The receptors come from an adult woman who had mild COVID-19 (a few samples of this study predate the infection). Cell type and time point are not known.

This clonotype was picked up one time. This chain uses TRBV18 with TRBJ2-3; 12 bases fit TRBD2. Germline CDR1 KGHSH, CDR2 LQKENI. This CDR3 contains 17 residues. The V gene end was trimmed by 2 bases and the J gene end by 4 bases; junction bases not matched to a gene: 7. CDR3 sequence reads: CASSPGTSGRNADTQYF. The CDR3 coding sequence is TGTGCCAGCTCACCAGGAACTAGCGGGAGGAACGCAGATACGCAGTATTTT.

In this sample, this clonotype turned up a few times. The J gene is TRBJ2-1, the V gene TRBV21-1; TRBD1 is the table's D call, not checked against the DNA. TRBV21-1 is shown as a pseudogene. CDR3 length equals 16 residues. In nucleotides, the CDR3 is TGTGCCAGCAGCAAAGGATCCAACTCCGGGGCAAATGAGCAGTTCTTC. This sequence encodes CASSKGSNSGANEQFF.

This clonotype came up a few times. V gene TRBV20-1 combines with J gene TRBJ1-5; D is possibly TRBD1 (5 bases). V lost 0 bases and J 7 bases, leaving 10 bases between the germline ends. CDR3 length: 13 amino acids. Germline CDR1 reads DFQATT; CDR2 reads SNEGSKA (reference sequence). DNA for the CDR3: TGCAGTGCTAGAGAAGGGGTCGGGCAGCCCCAGCATTTT. Translating it yields CSAREGVGQPQHF.

This clonotype was picked up many times. The J gene is TRBJ2-5, the V gene TRBV7-9; 9 positions match TRBD1. Germline-derived CDR1 and CDR2 are SEHNR and FQNEAQ (reference sequence). This CDR3 comprises 16 residues. The junction had 9 bases not matched to a gene; V was cut back by 5 bases and J by 2 bases. The CDR3 bases are TGTGCCAGCAGCCGGGGGGACAGGGAGGAACAAGAGACCCAGTACTTC. Translating it yields CASSRGDREEQETQYF. Full variable domain (missing parts from reference TRBV7-9 and TRBJ2-5): DTGVSQNPRHKITKRGQNVTFRCDPISEHNRLYWYRQTLGQGPEFLTYFQNEAQLEKSRLLSDRFSAERPKGSFSTLEIQRTEQGDSAMYLCASSRGDREEQETQYFGPGTRLLVL.

The genes are TRBV20-1 and TRBJ2-3; TRBD2 matches at 9 bases. V lost 7 bases to trimming and J lost 4 bases; unmatched junction nucleotides: 9. Per the germline V gene, CDR1 is DFQATT and CDR2 is SNEGSKA (reference sequence). The CDR3 totals 14 residues. In DNA form, the CDR3 reads TGCAGTGTAAAGAGAGCGGGAGGAGCAGATACGCAGTATTTT. Protein: CSVKRAGGADTQYF.

This clonotype was observed a handful of times. J is TRBJ2-3 and V is TRBV18, with no clear D. V was trimmed by 3 bases and J by 4 bases, leaving 14 bases between them. Per germline, CDR1 KGHSH and CDR2 LQKENI. The CDR3 is 15 residues long. CDR3 nucleotides: TGTGCCAGCTCACCCTCTAACTCCTTGGCAGATACGCAGTATTTT. Amino acid sequence: CASSPSNSLADTQYF.

This clonotype was seen a handful of times. J is TRBJ2-3 and V is TRBV11-2; 13 positions match TRBD2. The V gene end was trimmed by 0 bases and the J gene end by 0 bases; junction bases not matched to a gene: 12. The length of the CDR3 is 21 residues. Germline V CDR1 and CDR2: SGHAT, FQNNGV. The CDR3 is CASSLDLWGTSGALSTDTQYF. CDR3 nucleotide sequence: TGTGCCAGCAGCTTAGATCTTTGGGGGACTAGCGGGGCTCTTAGCACAGATACGCAGTATTTT.

The rearrangement uses TRBV2 and TRBJ2-3, with 7 bases fitting TRBD1. Germline lookup yields CDR1 SNHLY and CDR2 FYNNEI. The CDR3 consists of 14 residues. V trimming: 7 bases; J trimming: 1 base; junction bases outside the gene matches: 5. CDR3 residues: CASKGQEGTDTQYF. DNA for the CDR3: TGTGCCAGCAAAGGACAGGAAGGCACAGATACGCAGTATTTT.

A few counts support this clonotype. The chain employs TRBV4-1 and TRBJ1-1; D gene uncertain. This CDR3 has 18 residues. V lost 0 bases to trimming and J lost 0 bases, with 17 bases between them. The germline V gene has CDR1 MGHRA and CDR2 YSYEKL. The CDR3: CASSQDPGFLNMNTEAFF. DNA for the CDR3: TGCGCCAGCAGCCAAGATCCGGGGTTCCTCAACATGAACACTGAAGCTTTCTTT.

V is TRBV30 and J is TRBJ2-4; 8 positions match TRBD1. Germline V CDR1 and CDR2: GTSNPN, SVGIG (reference sequence). J was trimmed by 6 bases and V by 3 bases; bases with no gene match: 7. The CDR3 spans 14 residues. The CDR3 region has the DNA TGTGCCTGGAGACAGACAGGGGCGATAAACATTCAGTACTTC. Translation: CAWRQTGAINIQYF. Filled out from reference TRBV30 and TRBJ2-4, the complete variable domain reads SQTIHQWPATLVQPVGSPLSLECTVEGTSNPNLYWYRQAAGRGLQLLFYSVGIGQISSEVPQNLSASRPQDRQFILSSKKLLLSDSGFYLCAWRQTGAINIQYFGAGTRLSVL.

The rearrangement uses TRBV24-1 and TRBJ2-2; 9 positions agree with TRBD1. CDR3 length equals 14 residues. CDR1 is KGHDR and CDR2 is SFDVKD in the germline V gene. The trim removed 7 bases at V and 6 bases at J, leaving 5 bases unmatched. The CDR3 loop reads CATSGTGIAGELFF. The CDR3, as DNA: TGTGCCACCAGCGGGACAGGGATAGCCGGGGAGCTGTTTTTT.

Notes on this clonotype: The junction does not match germline at one end; this may be a read error. V gene TRBV29-1 combines with J gene TRBJ2-2; 7 nucleotides line up with TRBD2. Per germline, CDR1 SQVTM and CDR2 ANQGSEA. The CDR3 has 14 residues. CDR3 amino acids: CSAASGKNAGELFF. In nucleotides, the CDR3 is TGCAGCGCCGCGAGCGGGAAGAACGCCGGGGAGCTGTTTTTT.

In this sample, this clonotype turned up a few times. The rearrangement uses TRBV29-1 and TRBJ2-5, with TRBD2 matching 10 bases. With V trimmed by 3 bases and J by 4 bases, 8 bases remained unmatched. Germline V gene lookup returns CDR1 SQVTM and CDR2 ANQGSEA. This CDR3 has 15 residues. CDR3 in DNA: TGCAGCGTTGAGTACGGGACTAGCGCAGGAGAGACCCAGTACTTC. It codes for CSVEYGTSAGETQYF. Filled out from reference TRBV29-1 and TRBJ2-5, the complete variable domain reads SAVISQKPSRDICQRGTSLTIQCQVDSQVTMMFWYRQQPGQSLTLIATANQGSEATYESGFVIDKFPISRPNLTFSTLTVSNMSPEDSSIYLCSVEYGTSAGETQYFGPGTRLLVL.

The genes are TRBV12-3 or TRBV12-4 and TRBJ2-4, with D possibly matching TRBD1 (6 bases). This CDR3 is 16 amino acids long. Between the trimmed V and J ends, which lost 2 bases and 9 bases, there was a span of 20 bases. The CDR3 here is CASSLPGGTSRVIQYF. The CDR3 coding sequence is TGTGCCAGCAGTTTACCTGGTGGGACATCGCGGGTCATTCAGTACTTC.

The rearrangement joins TRBV6-6 to TRBJ2-7; possibly TRBD1 or TRBD2 for D (5 bases each). Trimming pared 6 bases from V and 0 bases from J, leaving 12 bases between. Germline CDR1 and CDR2: MNHNY and SVGAGI (reference sequence). The CDR3 extends over 14 amino acids. Here the CDR3 DNA reads TGTGCCAGCAGCAGGGACGGAGTCTCCTACGAGCAGTACTTC. This sequence encodes CASSRDGVSYEQYF.

The sample holds many counts of this clonotype. The chain is built from TRBV7-6 and TRBJ2-7; D unclear. The CDR3 totals 13 residues. V dropped 1 base and J dropped 6 bases, with 10 bases sitting between them. Germline CDR1 reads SGHVS; CDR2 reads FNYEAQ. CDR3 region: CASSLGPPAEQYF. CDR3 nucleotide sequence: TGTGCCAGCAGCTTAGGACCCCCCGCCGAGCAGTACTTC.

V usage is TRBV24-1 and J usage is TRBJ2-5; perhaps D is TRBD1 or TRBD2 (6 bases each). Between the trimmed V and J ends, which lost 0 bases and 4 bases, there was a span of 14 bases. The CDR3 sequence is 16 residues long. Looked up from germline, CDR1 is KGHDR and CDR2 is SFDVKD. CDR3: CATSDLGPRGRETQYF. As DNA, the CDR3 is TGTGCCACCAGTGATTTGGGCCCTCGGGGGCGAGAGACCCAGTACTTC.

V usage is TRBV12-3 or TRBV12-4 and J usage is TRBJ2-7; TRBD2 aligns across 7 bases. The CDR3 has 15 amino acids. J gave up 1 base and V 7 bases, and 10 bases lay outside the gene matches. The chain's CDR3 is CASKTGGPKSYEQYF. For the CDR3, the DNA is TGTGCCAGCAAAACGGGGGGACCGAAGTCCTACGAGCAGTACTTC.

This sequence joins TRBV20-1 and TRBJ1-5, with D unresolved. V lost 3 bases to trimming and J lost 0 bases, with 12 bases between them. Germline CDR1 is DFQATT and CDR2 is SNEGSKA (reference sequence). The CDR3 runs to 15 residues. The CDR3 DNA reads TGCAGTGCTAGCAGTATGGCAGATAGCAATCAGCCCCAGCATTTT. Translated, it gives CSASSMADSNQPQHF.

The chain joins TRBV12-3 or TRBV12-4 to TRBJ1-1; a weak D match, TRBD1 (6 bases). CDR3 length equals 16 residues. Trimming removed 5 bases at V and 7 bases at J, with 23 bases between. CDR3 DNA: TGTGCCAGCAGTGATTCACTTATAGCCCGGGACAATGAAGCTTTCTTT. It codes for CASSDSLIARDNEAFF.

The table lists this clonotype with a few counts. This chain uses TRBV5-1 with TRBJ1-4, with 8 bases lining up with TRBD1. Trimming took 4 bases from V and 6 from J; bases not matched to a gene: 5. The CDR3 has 14 amino acids. Germline loops: CDR1 SGHRS, CDR2 YFSETQ. As DNA, the CDR3 is TGCGCCAGCAGCCGTGACAGGGGAGATGAAAAACTGTTTTTT. This codes for CASSRDRGDEKLFF.

The V gene is TRBV7-9, the J gene TRBJ2-1; D not resolved. V gave up 1 base and J gave up 0 bases, with 10 bases separating them. The CDR3 runs 16 residues. The V gene's germline CDR1 is SEHNR and CDR2 FQNEAQ (reference sequence). The CDR3 is CASSLGTLDSYNEQFF. The DNA for the CDR3 is TGTGCCAGCAGCTTAGGTACCTTGGACTCCTACAATGAGCAGTTCTTC.

This clonotype was detected a few times. The gene calls are TRBV3-1 and TRBJ2-3; 8 nucleotides agree with TRBD2. Germline trimming cut 0 bases from V and 4 bases from J; bases unmatched to any gene: 12. The CDR3 runs to 18 residues. CDR1 LGHDT and CDR2 YNNKEL come from the germline V gene (reference sequence). The CDR3 region has the DNA TGTGCCAGCAGCCAAGATGGGACTAGGTACGGGGGGCCAGATACGCAGTATTTT. Translated, it gives CASSQDGTRYGGPDTQYF.

This clonotype showed up just a few times. This rearrangement joins TRBV12-3 or TRBV12-4 to TRBJ2-2; 9 nucleotides agree with TRBD2. After removal of 8 bases from V and 5 bases from J, the junction contained 12 bases not matched to a gene. This CDR3 has 16 amino acids. Here the CDR3 reads CASSTGRGGPTGELFF. The CDR3 region has the DNA TGTGCCAGCTCGACGGGGCGGGGGGGCCCGACCGGGGAGCTGTTTTTT.

The rearrangement joins TRBV12-3 or TRBV12-4 to TRBJ2-2, with 10 bases fitting TRBD2. The ends lost 5 bases at V and 0 bases at J; junction bases unmatched: 15. The CDR3 covers 20 residues. The CDR3 loop reads CASSPQEREGPFTNTGELFF. CDR3 sequence (DNA): TGTGCCAGCAGTCCCCAGGAGCGGGAGGGCCCTTTTACGAACACCGGGGAGCTGTTTTTT.

This clonotype was observed a few times. The V gene is TRBV6-6, the J gene TRBJ2-1, with D hard to call. V gave up 8 bases and J gave up 8 bases, with 7 bases separating them. The length of the CDR3 is 10 residues. CDR1 and CDR2 (germline): MNHNY, SVGAGI (reference sequence). This CDR3 reads CASGGDEQFF. The CDR3, as DNA: TGTGCCAGCGGTGGGGATGAGCAGTTCTTC.

This clonotype occurred a few times. The chain links TRBV3-1 to TRBJ2-7; no firm D call. Germline lookup yields CDR1 LGHDT and CDR2 YNNKEL (reference sequence). The CDR3 spans 14 residues. V was pared by 0 bases and J by 5 bases, with 11 bases between. CDR3 coding DNA: TGTGCCAGCAGCCAAGATCGACATAGCCACGAGCAGTACTTC. Its protein product is CASSQDRHSHEQYF.

This clonotype was seen a few times. The rearrangement joins TRBV5-6 to TRBJ1-1, with a tentative D call TRBD1 (5 bases). Trimming left V 3 bases short and J 1 base short, with 13 bases between. Germline assignment: CDR1 SGHDT and CDR2 YYEEEE. CDR3 length equals 15 residues. The CDR3 loop reads CASSWGGTENTEAFF. CDR3 DNA: TGTGCCAGCAGCTGGGGGGGGACGGAGAACACTGAAGCTTTCTTT.

This clonotype was seen a few times. The V and J genes are TRBV5-1 and TRBJ1-1, with D unclear. Trimming left V 4 bases short and J 7 bases short, with 11 bases between. The germline CDR1 and CDR2 sequences are SGHRS and YFSETQ. The CDR3 is 12 amino acids. CDR3 coding DNA: TGCGCCAGCAGCCAGAAGGGCGTTGAAGCTTTCTTT. It yields the protein CASSQKGVEAFF.

The rearrangement links TRBV9 to TRBJ1-6; TRBD1 might be the D (6 bases). This CDR3 region has 15 residues. Trimming removed 7 bases at V and 7 bases at J, with 18 bases between. In germline, CDR1 is SGDLS, CDR2 YYNGEE. The CDR3 here is CASARRGNYNSPLHF. In DNA form, the CDR3 reads TGTGCCAGCGCCCGCAGGGGCAATTACAATTCACCCCTCCACTTT. The full variable domain, rest sourced from reference TRBV9 and TRBJ1-6, is DSGVTQTPKHLITATGQRVTLRCSPRSGDLSVYWYQQSLDQGLQFLIQYYNGEERAKGNILERFSAQQFPDLHSELNLSSLELGDSALYFCASARRGNYNSPLHFGNGTRLTVT.

The genes are TRBV6-5 and TRBJ2-1; 7 bases agree with TRBD2. The junction had 4 bases not matched to a gene; V was cut back by 0 bases and J by 2 bases. From germline, CDR1 is MNHEY and CDR2 SVGAGI. The CDR3 loop spans 16 amino acids. The CDR3 region is CASSYSRGRAYNEQFF. In DNA form, the CDR3 reads TGTGCCAGCAGTTACTCGCGTGGGAGGGCCTACAATGAGCAGTTCTTC.

This chain joins TRBV5-5 and TRBJ2-1, with D possibly matching TRBD1 (5 bases). Germline lookup yields CDR1 SGHKS and CDR2 YYEKEE (reference sequence). V dropped 2 bases and J dropped 15 bases, with 12 bases sitting between them. The CDR3 is made up of 11 amino acids. The CDR3 bases are TGTGCCAGCAGCTTAGGGGCCCGGCCGTTCTTC. It encodes CASSLGARPFF.